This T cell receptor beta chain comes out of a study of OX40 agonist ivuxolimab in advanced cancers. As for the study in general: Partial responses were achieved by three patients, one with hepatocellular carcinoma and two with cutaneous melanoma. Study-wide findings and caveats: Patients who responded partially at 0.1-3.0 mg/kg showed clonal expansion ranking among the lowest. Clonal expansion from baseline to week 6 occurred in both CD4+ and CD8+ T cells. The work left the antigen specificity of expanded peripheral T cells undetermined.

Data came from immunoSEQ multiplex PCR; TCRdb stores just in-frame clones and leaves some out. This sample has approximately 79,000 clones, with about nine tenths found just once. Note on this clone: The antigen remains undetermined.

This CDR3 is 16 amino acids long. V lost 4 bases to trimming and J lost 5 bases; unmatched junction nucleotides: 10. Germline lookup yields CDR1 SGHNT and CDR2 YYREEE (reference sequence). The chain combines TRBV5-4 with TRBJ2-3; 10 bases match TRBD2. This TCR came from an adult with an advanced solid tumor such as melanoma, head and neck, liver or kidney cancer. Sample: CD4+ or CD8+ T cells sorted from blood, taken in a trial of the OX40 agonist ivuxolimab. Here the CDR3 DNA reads TGTGCCAGCAGCCTACCCGGGACTAGCGCCGTAGATACGCAGTATTTT. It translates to CASSLPGTSAVDTQYF.